These 5 T cell receptor beta chains came from one sample sequenced in a study of T cells after yellow fever vaccination. MiXCR, run by TCRdb on the 5' RACE reads, gives a single entry per CDR3 protein. The sample records some 340,000 distinct CDR3 sequences, roughly 4% being singletons. The material sequenced was PBMCs, taken 5 days after the yellow fever booster vaccination. All receptors derive from a man in his late teens or twenties who received the YFV17D yellow fever vaccine.

CDR3 sequence (DNA): TGTGCCAGCACCGTGCTGGGAGGGAGCACTGAAGCTTTCTTT. Its protein product is CASTVLGGSTEAFF. The chain employs TRBV12-3 or TRBV12-4 and TRBJ1-1, with D uncertain. The CDR3 loop spans 14 amino acids. The ends were cut back, 7 bases at V and 4 bases at J, with 16 bases in the middle.

The rearrangement joins TRBV12-3 or TRBV12-4 to TRBJ1-1; maybe TRBD1 (5 bases). Between the trimmed V and J ends, which lost 8 bases and 1 base, there was a span of 23 bases. The CDR3 totals 17 residues. CDR3 in DNA: TGTGCCAGCTCGAAAGTTCGGGGCGCCGGCTCGAACACTGAAGCTTTCTTT. Protein sequence: CASSKVRGAGSNTEAFF.

The chain carries TRBV5-1 and TRBJ2-3; D is possibly TRBD2 (5 bases). Germline V gives CDR1 SGHRS, CDR2 YFSETQ. CDR3 length equals 14 residues. Trimming shortened V by 3 bases and J by 2 bases, and 10 bases separated the two germline ends. CDR3 nucleotides: TGCGCCAGCAGCTCCTGGACTGTCACAGATACGCAGTATTTT. Amino acid sequence: CASSSWTVTDTQYF.

At least ten counts were recorded for this clonotype. The chain employs TRBV4-2 and TRBJ1-1; D gene uncertain. V lost 1 base, J lost 1 base, and 7 bases lay in between. There are 14 residues in the CDR3. Germline CDR1 is LGHNA and CDR2 is YNFKEQ. This chain's CDR3 is CASSQVGTNTEAFF. DNA for the CDR3: TGTGCCAGCAGCCAAGTAGGCACGAACACTGAAGCTTTCTTT.

The table lists this clonotype with a few counts. The gene calls are TRBV3-1 and TRBJ1-3; D remains ambiguous. CDR3 length: 14 amino acids. Germline values: CDR1 LGHDT, CDR2 YNNKEL (reference sequence). The ends were cut back, 3 bases at V and 2 bases at J, with 8 bases in the middle. Written as DNA, the CDR3 is TGTGCCAGCAGCCACTTGACGGCTGGAAACACCATATATTTT. It codes for CASSHLTAGNTIYF.